The clone carrying this T cell receptor beta chain has a handful of counts. TCRdb redid the calling of the 5' RACE reads with MiXCR, one entry per CDR3 protein. There are roughly 44,000 distinct CDR3 sequences in the sample; 29% occur only once, and around 3.5% lies in the top ten. The TCR comes from a female donor with breast cancer. Input material: memory CD4+ T cells sorted from a lymph node. Sample subset: memory CD4+ T cells, CD4+CD45RO+CD25-.

CDR3 coding DNA: TGTGCCAGCAGCTTGCAAGGACAGCAGAATCAGCCCCAGCATTTT. As protein: CASSLQGQQNQPQHF. J is TRBJ1-5 and V is TRBV5-5; D is possibly TRBD1 (6 bases). Trimming stripped 1 base from V and 4 bases from J, with 12 bases between. Germline values: CDR1 SGHKS, CDR2 YYEKEE (reference sequence). The CDR3 sequence is 15 residues long. Supplemented by reference TRBV5-5 and TRBJ1-5, the full variable domain reads DAGVTQSPTHLIKTRGQQVTLRCSPISGHKSVSWYQQVLGQGPQFIFQYYEKEERGRGNFPDRFSARQFPNYSSELNVNALLLGDSALYLCASSLQGQQNQPQHFGDGTRLSIL.